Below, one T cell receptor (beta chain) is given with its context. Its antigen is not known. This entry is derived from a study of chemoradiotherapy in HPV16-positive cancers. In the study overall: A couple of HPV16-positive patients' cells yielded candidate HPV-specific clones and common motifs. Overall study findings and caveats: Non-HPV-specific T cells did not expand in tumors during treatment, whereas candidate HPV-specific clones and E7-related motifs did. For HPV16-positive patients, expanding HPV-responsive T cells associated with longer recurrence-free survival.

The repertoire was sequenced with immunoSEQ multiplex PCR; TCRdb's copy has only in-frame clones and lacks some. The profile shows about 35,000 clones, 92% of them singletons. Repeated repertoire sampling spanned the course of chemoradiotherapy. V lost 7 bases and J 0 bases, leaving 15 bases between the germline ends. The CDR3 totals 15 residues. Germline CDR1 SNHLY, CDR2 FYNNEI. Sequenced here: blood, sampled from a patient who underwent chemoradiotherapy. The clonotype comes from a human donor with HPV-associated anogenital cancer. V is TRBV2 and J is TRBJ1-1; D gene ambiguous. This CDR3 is CASTKSGRLNTEAFF. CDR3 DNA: TGTGCCAGCACAAAAAGCGGCAGACTGAACACTGAAGCTTTCTTT.